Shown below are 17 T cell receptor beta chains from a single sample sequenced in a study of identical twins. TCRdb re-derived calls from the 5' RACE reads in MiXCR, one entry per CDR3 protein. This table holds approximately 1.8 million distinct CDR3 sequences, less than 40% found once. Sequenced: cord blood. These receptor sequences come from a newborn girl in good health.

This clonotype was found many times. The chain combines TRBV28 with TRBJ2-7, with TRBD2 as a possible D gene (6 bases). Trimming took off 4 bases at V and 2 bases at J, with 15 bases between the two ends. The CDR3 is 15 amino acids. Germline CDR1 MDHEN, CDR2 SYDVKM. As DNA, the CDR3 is TGTGCCAGCAGTTCCCTCCTGACGGGGGCCTACGAGCAGTACTTC. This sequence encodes CASSSLLTGAYEQYF. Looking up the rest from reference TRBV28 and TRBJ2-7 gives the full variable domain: DVKVTQSSRYLVKRTGEKVFLECVQDMDHENMFWYRQDPGLGLRLIYFSYDVKMKEKGDIPEGYSVSREKKERFSLILESASTNQTSMYLCASSSLLTGAYEQYFGPGTRLTVT.

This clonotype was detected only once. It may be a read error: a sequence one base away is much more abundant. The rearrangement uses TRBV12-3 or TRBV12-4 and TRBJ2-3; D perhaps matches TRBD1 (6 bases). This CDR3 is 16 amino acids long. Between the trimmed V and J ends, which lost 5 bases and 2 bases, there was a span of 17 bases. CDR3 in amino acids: CASSPGQSYPTDTQYF. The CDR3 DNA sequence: TGTGCCAGCAGTCCCGGACAGTCTTACCCCACAGATACGCAGTATTTT.

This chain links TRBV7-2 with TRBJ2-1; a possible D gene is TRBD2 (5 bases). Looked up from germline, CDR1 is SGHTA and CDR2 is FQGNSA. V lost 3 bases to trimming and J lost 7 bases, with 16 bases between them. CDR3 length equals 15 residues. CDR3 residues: CASSLRGPSGNEQFF. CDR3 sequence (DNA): TGTGCCAGCAGCTTGCGAGGGCCCTCTGGTAATGAGCAGTTCTTC.

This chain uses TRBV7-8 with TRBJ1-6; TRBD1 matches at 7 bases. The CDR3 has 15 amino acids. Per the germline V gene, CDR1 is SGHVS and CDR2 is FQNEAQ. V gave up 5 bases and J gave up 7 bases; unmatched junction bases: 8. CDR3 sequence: CASSLSGGWNSPLHF. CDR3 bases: TGTGCCAGCAGCCTGTCAGGGGGATGGAATTCACCCCTCCACTTT.

The CDR3 DNA follows: TGCGCCAGCACAGACGAAGACAGGATTATCTACGGGCAGTACTTC. Its translation: CASTDEDRIIYGQYF. This chain uses TRBV23-1 with TRBJ2-5, with D perhaps TRBD1 (6 bases). TRBV23-1 counts as an open reading frame of uncertain function. This CDR3 is 15 amino acids long. V lost 7 bases and J 11 bases, leaving 26 bases between the germline ends.

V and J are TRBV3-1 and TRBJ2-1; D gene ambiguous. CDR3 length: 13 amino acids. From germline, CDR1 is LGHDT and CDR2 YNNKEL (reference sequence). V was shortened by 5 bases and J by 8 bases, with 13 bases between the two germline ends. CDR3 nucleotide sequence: TGTGCCAGCAGCAACGATGACGGGCATGAGCAGTTCTTC. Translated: CASSNDDGHEQFF.

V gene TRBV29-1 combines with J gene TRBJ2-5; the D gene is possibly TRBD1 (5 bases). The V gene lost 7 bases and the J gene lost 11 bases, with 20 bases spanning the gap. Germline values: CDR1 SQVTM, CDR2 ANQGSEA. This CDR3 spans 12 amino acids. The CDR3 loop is CSGGPYRGEQYF. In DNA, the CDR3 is TGCAGCGGGGGCCCTTATAGGGGTGAGCAGTACTTC.

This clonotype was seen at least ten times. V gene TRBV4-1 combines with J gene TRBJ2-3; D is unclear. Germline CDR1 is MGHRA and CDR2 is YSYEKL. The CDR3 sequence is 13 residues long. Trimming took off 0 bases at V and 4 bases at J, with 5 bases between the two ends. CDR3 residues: CASSQEPADTQYF. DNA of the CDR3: TGCGCCAGCAGCCAAGAACCCGCAGATACGCAGTATTTT.

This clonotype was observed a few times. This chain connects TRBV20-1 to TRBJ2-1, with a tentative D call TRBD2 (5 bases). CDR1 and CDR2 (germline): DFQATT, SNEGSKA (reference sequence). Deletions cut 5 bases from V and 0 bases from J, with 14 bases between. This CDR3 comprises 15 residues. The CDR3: CSAFGPRDSYNEQFF. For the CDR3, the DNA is TGCAGTGCTTTCGGGCCCCGGGACTCCTACAATGAGCAGTTCTTC.

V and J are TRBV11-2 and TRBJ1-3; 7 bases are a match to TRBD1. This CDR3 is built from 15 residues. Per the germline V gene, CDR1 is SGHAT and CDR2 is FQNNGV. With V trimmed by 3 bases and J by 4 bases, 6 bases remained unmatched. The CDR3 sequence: CASSFATGIGNTIYF. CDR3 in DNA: TGTGCCAGCAGCTTCGCGACAGGGATAGGAAACACCATATATTTT.

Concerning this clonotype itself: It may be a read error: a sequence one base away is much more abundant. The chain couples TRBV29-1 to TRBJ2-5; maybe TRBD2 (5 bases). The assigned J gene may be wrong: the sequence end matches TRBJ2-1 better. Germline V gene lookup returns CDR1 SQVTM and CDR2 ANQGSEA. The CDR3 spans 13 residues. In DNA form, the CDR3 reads TGCAGCGTTGAAAAGGAGCGGCAAGAGACCCAGTTCTTC. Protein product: CSVEKERQETQFF.

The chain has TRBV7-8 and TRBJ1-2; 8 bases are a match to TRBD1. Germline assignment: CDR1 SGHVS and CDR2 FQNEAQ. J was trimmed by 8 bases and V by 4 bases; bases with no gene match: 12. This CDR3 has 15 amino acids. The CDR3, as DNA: TGTGCCAGCAGCTCCGCAACAGGGGGAAGGCAAGGCTACACCTTC. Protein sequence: CASSSATGGRQGYTF.

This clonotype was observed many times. The CDR3 spells CASSLAGTGANYGYTF. CDR3 nucleotide sequence: TGCGCCAGCAGCTTGGCAGGGACAGGCGCTAACTATGGCTACACCTTC. The V call is TRBV5-1, the J call TRBJ1-2, with 8 positions matching TRBD1. The germline gives CDR1 SGHRS, CDR2 YFSETQ. Losses at the gene ends were 0 bases for V and 0 bases for J; bases not matched to a gene: 4. The CDR3 runs to 16 residues.

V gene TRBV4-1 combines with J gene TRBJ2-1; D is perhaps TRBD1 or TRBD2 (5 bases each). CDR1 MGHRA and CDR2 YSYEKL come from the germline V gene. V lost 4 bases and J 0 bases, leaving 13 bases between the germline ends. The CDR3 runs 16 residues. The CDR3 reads CASSPGAGRSYNEQFF. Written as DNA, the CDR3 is TGCGCCAGCAGCCCTGGGGCGGGTCGCTCCTACAATGAGCAGTTCTTC.

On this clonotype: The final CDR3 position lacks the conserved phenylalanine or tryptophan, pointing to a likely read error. The DNA for the CDR3 is TGTGCCAGCACCATAGAGGGAGGTTATGGGAATGAGCAGTTCATC. It specifies CASTIEGGYGNEQFI. This rearrangement joins TRBV28 to TRBJ2-1, with a weak D call TRBD2 (6 bases). V was trimmed by 7 bases and J by 7 bases, leaving 20 bases between them. CDR3 length: 15 amino acids. Germline V lookup: CDR1 MDHEN, CDR2 SYDVKM.

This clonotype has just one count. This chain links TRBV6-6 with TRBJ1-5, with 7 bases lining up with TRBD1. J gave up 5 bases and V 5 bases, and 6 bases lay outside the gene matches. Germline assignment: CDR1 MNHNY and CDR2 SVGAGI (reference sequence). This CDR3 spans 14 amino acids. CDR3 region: CASSDLTGDQPQHF. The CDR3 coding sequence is TGTGCCAGCAGTGACCTCACAGGGGATCAGCCCCAGCATTTT.

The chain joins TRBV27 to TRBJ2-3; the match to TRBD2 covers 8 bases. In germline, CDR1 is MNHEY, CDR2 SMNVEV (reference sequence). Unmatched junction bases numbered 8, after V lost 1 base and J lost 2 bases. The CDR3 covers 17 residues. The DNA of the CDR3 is TGTGCCAGCAGTTTATTCAGGGCGGGAGGTCTCACAGATACGCAGTATTTT. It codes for CASSLFRAGGLTDTQYF.